These 32 T cell receptor beta chains share one sample of origin, sequenced in a study of T cells in Graves' hyperthyroidism and ophthalmopathy. The investigators amplified TCR beta CDR3 regions from RNA transcripts. The primer set for the first-round RT-PCR of the TCR CDR3 was HTBI. One entry per CDR3 protein results from TCRdb running MiXCR on the multiplex PCR reads. The sample consists of 500,000 to 650,000 distinct CDR3 sequences, 14% of them appearing once. Specimen: blood. The receptors stem from a woman between 40 and 50 years old with Graves' hyperthyroidism.

This clonotype was seen ten or more times. The V gene is TRBV20-1, the J gene TRBJ2-7, with a possible D match to TRBD2 (6 bases). There are 13 residues in the CDR3. The V end lost 6 bases, the J end lost 2 bases, and 14 bases lay between the germline ends. Germline CDR1 DFQATT, CDR2 SNEGSKA (reference sequence). CDR3 loop: CSANRDFAYEQYF. The CDR3 DNA reads TGCAGTGCCAACCGGGACTTCGCCTACGAGCAGTACTTC.

This clonotype has a count of ten or more. Here the CDR3 reads CSAWGTSVYNEQFF. The DNA of the CDR3 is TGCAGTGCTTGGGGGACTAGCGTTTACAATGAGCAGTTCTTC. The rearrangement links TRBV20-1 to TRBJ2-1, with 10 bases that match TRBD2. The J segment lost 4 bases and the V segment lost 5 bases, leaving 5 bases of the junction unmatched. CDR1 DFQATT and CDR2 SNEGSKA come from the germline V gene (reference sequence). The CDR3 is made up of 14 amino acids.

This clonotype was counted at least ten times. V gene TRBV2 combines with J gene TRBJ2-3; D possibly corresponds to TRBD1 (6 bases). The CDR3 is made up of 14 amino acids. CDR1 is SNHLY, CDR2 FYNNEI, per germline. V was cut by 5 bases and J by 1 base, with 10 bases left in between. CDR3 in DNA: TGTGCCAGCAGTACCGGGACACGCACAGATACGCAGTATTTT. As protein: CASSTGTRTDTQYF.

The rearrangement uses TRBV18 and TRBJ1-1; unclear D gene. The CDR3 totals 16 residues. The germline gives CDR1 KGHSH, CDR2 LQKENI. Trimming shortened V by 2 bases and J by 0 bases, and 13 bases separated the two germline ends. Here the CDR3 reads CASSPGGVPMNTEAFF. CDR3 bases: TGTGCCAGCTCACCAGGCGGAGTTCCCATGAACACTGAAGCTTTCTTT.

This clonotype was seen ten or more times. The rearrangement links TRBV27 to TRBJ1-2, with 9 bases matching TRBD1. Looked up from germline, CDR1 is MNHEY and CDR2 is SMNVEV (reference sequence). The length of the CDR3 is 16 residues. V was clipped by 5 bases and J by 2 bases; unmatched bases: 9. The chain's CDR3 is CASSPRGTGKNYGYTF. CDR3 DNA: TGTGCCAGCAGTCCCAGAGGGACAGGGAAAAACTATGGCTACACCTTC.

This clonotype was seen more than once but under ten times. The genes are TRBV6-1 and TRBJ1-2, with 11 bases fitting TRBD1. Germline V lookup: CDR1 MNHNS, CDR2 SASEGT. With V trimmed by 3 bases and J by 6 bases, 6 bases remained unmatched. The CDR3 spans 15 residues. The CDR3 protein is CASSEAGTGGDGYTF. Written as DNA, the CDR3 is TGTGCCAGCAGTGAGGCCGGGACAGGGGGAGATGGCTACACCTTC.

There are many counts of this clonotype. The chain employs TRBV9 and TRBJ2-2; 7 bases map to TRBD1. CDR3 length: 15 residues. Germline V CDR1 and CDR2: SGDLS, YYNGEE. With 6 bases clipped from V and 2 bases from J, the junction kept 7 bases outside the gene matches. DNA of the CDR3: TGTGCCAGCACCACCGGGACAGCAAACACCGGGGAGCTGTTTTTT. Amino acid sequence: CASTTGTANTGELFF.

The V gene is TRBV11-2, the J gene TRBJ1-2; maybe TRBD1 (6 bases). The CDR3 is 13 residues long. V lost 4 bases and J lost 6, with 12 bases in between. Germline V lookup: CDR1 SGHAT, CDR2 FQNNGV. CDR3 bases: TGTGCCAGCAGCTCCGACAGGACGGATGGCTACACCTTC. This codes for CASSSDRTDGYTF. Variable domain in full (rest from reference TRBV11-2 and TRBJ1-2): EAGVAQSPRYKIIEKRQSVAFWCNPISGHATLYWYQQILGQGPKLLIQFQNNGVVDDSQLPKDRFSAERLKGVDSTLKIQPAKLEDSAVYLCASSSDRTDGYTFGSGTRLTVV.

The chain couples TRBV7-9 to TRBJ2-2; a weak D match, TRBD1 (5 bases). This CDR3 spans 14 amino acids. The V and J ends lost 8 bases and 6 bases respectively, with 16 bases between them. CDR1 is SEHNR, CDR2 FQNEAQ, per germline (reference sequence). The CDR3 region has the DNA TGTGCCAGCCGCTCCCTGGGGCCCGCCGGGGAGCTGTTTTTT. It encodes CASRSLGPAGELFF.

J is TRBJ2-5 and V is TRBV7-9; D may be TRBD1 (5 bases). Germline assignment: CDR1 SEHNR and CDR2 FQNEAQ (reference sequence). V dropped 5 bases and J dropped 1 base, with 14 bases sitting between them. This CDR3 is built from 15 residues. The CDR3 DNA is TGTGCCAGCAGCGACCAGGACACCATCCAAGAGACCCAGTACTTC. Translated: CASSDQDTIQETQYF.

In this sample, this clonotype turned up many times. The chain carries TRBV5-8 and TRBJ1-2; TRBD1 aligns across 8 bases. The CDR3 extends over 15 amino acids. Germline V gene sequence: CDR1 SGHTS, CDR2 YDEGEE. After removal of 4 bases from V and 0 bases from J, the junction contained 5 bases not matched to a gene. In DNA, the CDR3 is TGTGCCAGCAGCCCTAAACAGGGGGCTAACTATGGCTACACCTTC. Its translation is CASSPKQGANYGYTF. The variable domain in full, completed from reference TRBV5-8 and TRBJ1-2, reads EAGVTQSPTHLIKTRGQQATLRCSPISGHTSVYWYQQALGLGLQFLLWYDEGEERNRGNFPPRFSGRQFPNYSSELNVNALELEDSALYLCASSPKQGANYGYTFGSGTRLTVV.

This clonotype was counted a few times. The CDR3 DNA is TGTGCCAGCAGGTTGCCCGATTCACCCCTCCACTTT. Protein sequence: CASRLPDSPLHF. The V gene is TRBV6-1, the J gene TRBJ1-6; D unclear. Trimming took 6 bases from V and 8 from J, leaving 8 bases between them. This CDR3 region has 12 residues. Looked up from germline, CDR1 is MNHNS and CDR2 is SASEGT.

This clonotype was recorded a few times. This chain joins TRBV7-2 and TRBJ1-6; D call uncertain. CDR1 is SGHTA and CDR2 is FQGNSA in the germline V gene. The V gene lost 0 bases and the J gene lost 7 bases, with 1 base spanning the gap. The CDR3 is 12 residues long. The CDR3 DNA is TGTGCCAGCAGCTTAGCCAATTCACCCCTCCACTTT. It encodes CASSLANSPLHF.

This clonotype was observed at least ten times. This chain joins TRBV27 and TRBJ2-1, with 13 bases lining up with TRBD2. J lost 7 bases, V lost 5 bases, and 5 bases had no gene match. Germline V CDR1 and CDR2: MNHEY, SMNVEV (reference sequence). The CDR3 is made up of 15 amino acids. DNA of the CDR3: TGTGCCAGCAGTGGACTAGCGGGAGTTTGGAATGAGCAGTTCTTC. Its translation: CASSGLAGVWNEQFF.

This rearrangement joins TRBV7-8 to TRBJ2-1; D is uncertain. V was trimmed by 5 bases and J by 5 bases, leaving 16 bases between them. The germline V gene encodes CDR1 SGHVS and CDR2 FQNEAQ. The CDR3 covers 15 residues. The DNA of the CDR3 is TGTGCCAGCAGCCAAGAACACCTCGGCAACAATGAGCAGTTCTTC. The encoded protein is CASSQEHLGNNEQFF.

The sample holds many counts of this clonotype. The chain couples TRBV18 to TRBJ2-2, with 9 positions matching TRBD1. The CDR3 totals 15 residues. J gave up 4 bases and V 2 bases, and 2 bases lay outside the gene matches. Per germline, CDR1 KGHSH and CDR2 LQKENI. CDR3 region: CASSPGTGPTGELFF. The DNA of the CDR3 is TGTGCCAGCTCACCAGGGACAGGGCCCACCGGGGAGCTGTTTTTT. The full variable domain, with the rest looked up from reference TRBV18 and TRBJ2-2, is NAGVMQNPRHLVRRRGQEARLRCSPMKGHSHVYWYRQLPEEGLKFMVYLQKENIIDESGMPKERFSAEFPKEGPSILRIQQVVRGDSAAYFCASSPGTGPTGELFFGEGSRLTVL.

This sequence joins TRBV10-3 and TRBJ1-2, with 7 bases lining up with TRBD1. The CDR3 is 14 residues long. The J segment lost 6 bases and the V segment lost 5 bases, leaving 9 bases of the junction unmatched. Germline assignment: CDR1 ENHRY and CDR2 SYGVKD. As DNA, the CDR3 is TGTGCCATCAGTACCGCAACAGGGGTTGATGGCTACACCTTC. Amino acid sequence: CAISTATGVDGYTF.

This clonotype was detected ten times or more. This chain links TRBV27 with TRBJ2-7; no reliable D call. V gave up 2 bases and J gave up 3 bases, with 8 bases separating them. This CDR3 comprises 13 residues. Germline-derived CDR1 and CDR2 are MNHEY and SMNVEV (reference sequence). CDR3 nucleotide sequence: TGTGCCAGCAGTTTAAACTCCGACTACGAGCAGTACTTC. Its protein is CASSLNSDYEQYF.

This clonotype was seen repeatedly, ten times or more. The J gene is TRBJ2-4, the V gene TRBV5-1; D gene unclear. In germline, CDR1 is SGHRS, CDR2 YFSETQ. The CDR3 spans 15 residues. V lost 0 bases to trimming and J lost 0 bases, with 7 bases between them. The CDR3: CASSLVAEAKNIQYF. The CDR3, as DNA: TGCGCCAGCAGCTTGGTCGCTGAAGCCAAAAACATTCAGTACTTC.

In its sample, this clonotype was seen a few times. The chain links TRBV10-1 to TRBJ2-5; no clear D gene. Germline assignment: CDR1 WNHNN and CDR2 SYGVQD (reference sequence). The ends were cut back, 7 bases at V and 0 bases at J, with 12 bases in the middle. CDR3 length equals 14 residues. CDR3 sequence reads: CASTKSQYQETQYF. The CDR3 coding sequence is TGCGCCAGCACTAAGTCACAGTACCAAGAGACCCAGTACTTC.

Many counts were recorded for this clonotype. The chain uses TRBV12-5 and TRBJ1-5, with TRBD1 identical over 8 bases. The CDR3 sequence is 19 residues long. The germline gives CDR1 LGHNT, CDR2 FRNRAP. The V segment lost 0 bases and the J segment 3 bases; nucleotides outside the gene matches: 13. For the CDR3, the DNA is TGTGCTAGTGGTTTGGTAGATAAAGGACAGGGTGGAAACAATCAGCCCCAGCATTTT. It translates to CASGLVDKGQGGNNQPQHF.

This clonotype came up many times. The V and J genes are TRBV7-9 and TRBJ2-5; D is possibly TRBD1 (5 bases). This CDR3 has 13 amino acids. V lost 4 bases to trimming and J lost 1 base, with 7 bases between them. The germline V gene encodes CDR1 SEHNR and CDR2 FQNEAQ (reference sequence). CDR3 sequence: CASSWQGQETQYF. DNA for the CDR3: TGTGCCAGCAGCTGGCAGGGCCAAGAGACCCAGTACTTC.

This clonotype showed up many times. The V call is TRBV28, the J call TRBJ1-5; 8 nucleotides line up with TRBD1. In germline, CDR1 is MDHEN, CDR2 SYDVKM. The CDR3 runs to 15 residues. The V gene end was trimmed by 5 bases and the J gene end by 3 bases; junction bases not matched to a gene: 6. The CDR3 nucleotides are TGTGCCAGCAGTCGTACAGGGGGTGCCAATCAGCCCCAGCATTTT. It translates to CASSRTGGANQPQHF. Drawing the rest from reference TRBV28 and TRBJ1-5, the complete variable domain is DVKVTQSSRYLVKRTGEKVFLECVQDMDHENMFWYRQDPGLGLRLIYFSYDVKMKEKGDIPEGYSVSREKKERFSLILESASTNQTSMYLCASSRTGGANQPQHFGDGTRLSIL.

This clonotype has a count of ten or more. This CDR3 reads CASSLAGTGTEKLFF. The CDR3 DNA follows: TGTGCCAGCAGCTTAGCCGGGACAGGAACTGAAAAACTGTTTTTT. The V call is TRBV13, the J call TRBJ1-4, with 8 bases that match TRBD1. Trimming at V came to 1 base and at J to 7 bases, leaving 5 bases not matched to a gene. The germline V gene encodes CDR1 PRHDT and CDR2 FYEKMQ (reference sequence). This CDR3 has 15 amino acids.

This clonotype was detected ten times or more. The genes are TRBV18 and TRBJ1-1; 11 bases fit TRBD1. This CDR3 region has 15 residues. V lost 0 bases, J lost 4 bases, and 1 base stayed unmatched. The germline CDR1 and CDR2 sequences are KGHSH and LQKENI. The CDR3 spells CASSPPGTGGTEAFF. The CDR3, as DNA: TGTGCCAGCTCACCACCGGGGACAGGGGGCACTGAAGCTTTCTTT.

This clonotype showed up just a few times. The genes are TRBV6-4 and TRBJ2-1; D ambiguous. The CDR3 is 14 amino acids. V lost 4 bases and J 5 bases, leaving 12 bases between the germline ends. CDR1 and CDR2 from the germline V gene are MRHNA and SNTAGT. The CDR3 reads CASSVPPDNNEQFF. The DNA for the CDR3 is TGTGCCAGCAGTGTTCCACCGGATAACAATGAGCAGTTCTTC.

This clonotype was observed many times. The chain uses TRBV5-1 and TRBJ1-1, with TRBD1 matching over 12 bases. The CDR3 runs 16 residues. J lost 3 bases, V lost 4 bases, and 7 bases had no gene match. In germline, CDR1 is SGHRS, CDR2 YFSETQ. In nucleotides, the CDR3 is TGCGCCAGCAGCCCGGGACAGGGGGCGCCGGACACTGAAGCTTTCTTT. Protein product: CASSPGQGAPDTEAFF.

This clonotype was observed a few times. J is TRBJ1-6 and V is TRBV28; D gene unclear. From germline, CDR1 is MDHEN and CDR2 SYDVKM. CDR3 length equals 12 residues. Trimming left V 2 bases short and J 11 bases short, with 7 bases between. The CDR3 DNA sequence: TGTGCCAGCAGTTTAGGAGTAACACCCCTCCACTTT. This gives the protein CASSLGVTPLHF.

To note about this clonotype: A much larger clone differs from this one at a single base, so this may be a read error. The CDR3 DNA reads as TGTGCCAGCAGTGCCTCGACAAAGAGCTCCTACGAGCAGCACTTC. It translates to CASSASTKSSYEQHF. The rearrangement links TRBV2 to TRBJ2-7; D is ambiguous. The CDR3 covers 15 residues. Germline V gene sequence: CDR1 SNHLY, CDR2 FYNNEI.

The chain joins TRBV19 to TRBJ1-1; maybe TRBD1 (5 bases). Germline values: CDR1 LNHDA, CDR2 SQIVND (reference sequence). This CDR3 contains 13 residues. The V end was cut by 7 bases, the J end by 4 bases, with 13 bases between. The CDR3 nucleotides read TGTGCCAGTACTTTGTTGGGGGGCACTGAAGCTTTCTTT. Residues: CASTLLGGTEAFF. Variable domain in full (rest from reference TRBV19 and TRBJ1-1): DGGITQSPKYLFRKEGQNVTLSCEQNLNHDAMYWYRQDPGQGLRLIYYSQIVNDFQKGDIAEGYSVSREKKESFPLTVTSAQKNPTAFYLCASTLLGGTEAFFGQGTRLTVV.

This clonotype was recorded many times. The chain combines TRBV7-8 with TRBJ1-4, with 8 bases aligning to TRBD1. The CDR3 extends over 15 amino acids. Germline-derived CDR1 and CDR2 are SGHVS and FQNEAQ. The ends lost 0 bases at V and 10 bases at J; junction bases unmatched: 7. CDR3 coding DNA: TGTGCCAGCAGCTTAGCGGGACAGGCGGGTGGAAAACTGTTTTTT. As protein: CASSLAGQAGGKLFF.

This clonotype has only one observation. One junction end does not reproduce the germline sequence, and a read error may be involved. The chain joins TRBV12-3 or TRBV12-4 to TRBJ2-7; D call uncertain. The CDR3 covers 11 residues. The CDR3 region is CASSFAYEKYF. CDR3 nucleotides: TGTGCCAGCAGTTTTGCTTACGAGAAGTACTTC.